The 3 T cell receptor beta chains given below trace back to one sample, sequenced in a study of blood T cell repertoires in COVID-19. Some clones are missing from TCRdb's copy, which holds only in-frame ones; the method was immunoSEQ multiplex PCR. Of about 180,000 clones in the sample, roughly 88% are singletons; the top ten hold about 8.6%. Sequencing was done on a sample of PBMCs or T cells enriched from blood (not recorded which). Source of these receptors: a woman in her thirties who had recovered from COVID-19.

The chain couples TRBV9 to TRBJ2-1; tentatively, D is TRBD2 (5 bases). CDR1 and CDR2 (germline): SGDLS, YYNGEE. CDR3 size: 14 residues. Trimming cost V 3 bases and J 4 bases, with 11 bases left between them. The CDR3 region is CASSALAPYNEQFF. DNA for the CDR3: TGTGCCAGCAGCGCCCTAGCCCCATACAATGAGCAGTTCTTC.

The J gene is TRBJ2-1, the V gene TRBV7-9; D remains ambiguous. This CDR3 contains 12 residues. Germline V CDR1 and CDR2: SEHNR, FQNEAQ (reference sequence). Trimming removed 4 bases from V and 9 bases from J, with 10 bases in between. This chain's CDR3 is CASSSRGGEQFF. In nucleotides, the CDR3 is TGTGCCAGCAGCTCCCGAGGCGGTGAGCAGTTCTTC.

This clone showed up just once. The chain recombines TRBV28 with TRBJ2-5; the match to TRBD1 covers 7 bases. CDR3 size: 14 residues. The germline V gene has CDR1 MDHEN and CDR2 SYDVKM. The trim removed 2 bases at V and 5 bases at J, leaving 5 bases unmatched. CDR3 in DNA: TGTGCCAGCAGTTTAATAGGGGGCACGGAGACCCAGTACTTC. The encoded protein is CASSLIGGTETQYF.